Below are 7 T cell receptor beta chains sequenced from a single sample in a study of cytomegalovirus exposure and HLA in healthy donors. PCR primers comprised 60 Vbeta and 13 Jbeta primers. Repertoires were generated with immunoSEQ multiplex PCR, while TCRdb's copy carries only in-frame clones and drops some. The sample has about 160,000 clones; 60% to 80% are singletons. The source material was PBMCs. The receptors shown here come from a man between 18 and 35 years old in good health and CMV-seropositive.

The chain recombines TRBV5-5 with TRBJ1-5; TRBD1 aligns across 7 bases. With V trimmed by 4 bases and J by 4 bases, 14 bases remained unmatched. Per the germline V gene, CDR1 is SGHKS and CDR2 is YYEKEE (reference sequence). The CDR3 totals 17 residues. CDR3 nucleotides: TGTGCCAGCAGCATTGCTTACCTGGGACAGAAGAATCAGCCCCAGCATTTT. Amino acid sequence: CASSIAYLGQKNQPQHF.

The chain uses TRBV4-3 and TRBJ2-7; D is uncertain. The CDR3 totals 15 residues. Germline CDR1 LGHNA, CDR2 YSLEER. Between the trimmed V and J ends, which lost 4 bases and 2 bases, there was a span of 15 bases. CDR3 loop: CASSLLSVPTYEQYF. CDR3 in DNA: TGCGCCAGCAGCCTTCTAAGCGTACCTACCTACGAGCAGTACTTC.

The chain uses TRBV29-1 and TRBJ1-1; 10 bases line up with TRBD1. Trimming took 4 bases from V and 5 from J; bases not matched to a gene: 4. Germline V gene data show CDR1 as SQVTM and CDR2 as ANQGSEA. The CDR3 covers 13 residues. The CDR3 region has the DNA TGCAGCGTTGGGTGGACAGGGGGAACTGAAGCTTTCTTT. Amino acids: CSVGWTGGTEAFF.

CDR3 bases: TGCAGCGTGACCAAGGACAGGGCGGGGACAGATACGCAGTATTTT. It yields the protein CSVTKDRAGTDTQYF. The chain employs TRBV29-1 and TRBJ2-3, with TRBD1 matching 8 bases. CDR1 is SQVTM and CDR2 is ANQGSEA in the germline V gene. The V gene end was trimmed by 6 bases and the J gene end by 3 bases; junction bases not matched to a gene: 11. This CDR3 contains 15 residues.

This chain links TRBV29-1 with TRBJ2-1; 9 positions match TRBD2. In germline, CDR1 is SQVTM, CDR2 ANQGSEA. This CDR3 comprises 17 residues. V lost 6 bases to trimming and J lost 4 bases; unmatched junction nucleotides: 16. CDR3 region: CSVHPSKSGGIYNEQFF. For the CDR3, the DNA is TGCAGCGTGCACCCGTCAAAGAGCGGGGGGATTTACAATGAGCAGTTCTTC.

This chain uses TRBV5-5 with TRBJ2-7; TRBD1 matches 9 bases. This CDR3 has 16 residues. Germline lookup yields CDR1 SGHKS and CDR2 YYEKEE (reference sequence). V was pared by 2 bases and J by 4 bases, with 10 bases of the junction left unmatched. The CDR3 DNA reads TGTGCCAGCAGCTTATCCTCCGGGACAGGGTGGTACGAGCAGTACTTC. Protein product: CASSLSSGTGWYEQYF.

The rearrangement joins TRBV2 to TRBJ1-5; D remains ambiguous. Looked up from germline, CDR1 is SNHLY and CDR2 is FYNNEI. With 10 bases removed from V and 0 bases from J, the gap between germline ends came to 10 bases. The CDR3 covers 13 residues. CDR3 region: CATNFYSNQPQHF. In DNA form, the CDR3 reads TGTGCCACCAACTTTTATAGCAATCAGCCCCAGCATTTT.